This TCR beta chain was found in a study of cytomegalovirus exposure and HLA in healthy donors. General study results and limits: Later analysis associated a missense DCLRE1C variant with TCR beta V- and J-gene trimming. The study flagged roughly 160 TCR beta chains as cytomegalovirus-associated. The classifier, whose performance was assessed in both the original and validation cohorts, reportedly diagnosed cytomegalovirus status with high specificity and sensitivity. Earlier findings revealed that most TCR beta V segments proved productive either about 90% or about 30% of the time.

V was shortened by 4 bases and J by 8 bases, with 14 bases between the two germline ends. This CDR3 is 13 amino acids long. From germline, CDR1 is ENHRY and CDR2 SYGVKD. 13 Jbeta primers and 60 Vbeta primers were used for the PCR. Profiled with immunoSEQ multiplex PCR; TCRdb holds only in-frame clones, not every one. Of some 140,000 clones in the sample, 65% to 75% were seen once. About this clone itself: Antigen: not known.

The chain couples TRBV10-3 to TRBJ1-2; D unclear. The sequencing sample was made of PBMCs. The sequence came from a man in his late teens or twenties in good health and CMV-seronegative. In DNA, the CDR3 is TGTGCCATCAGTGCAGAGCGGGGTCGAGGCTACACCTTC. This sequence encodes CAISAERGRGYTF.